This T cell receptor (beta chain) was observed in a study of Ad26.COV2.S vaccination and SARS-CoV-2 variants. Method: immunoSEQ multiplex PCR; TCRdb's copy keeps in-frame clones and lacks some. The sample lists 290,000 or so clones, over 75% seen once, with around 3% in the top ten. The treatment is: roughly 19 received Ad26.COV2.S at low or high dose, single or two shots; several received placebo; per-sample allocation not given. Day 63 after the first vaccine or placebo injection was the time point for sampling. The receptor comes from a person aged 18 to 65 who received the Ad26.COV2.S COVID-19 vaccine or a placebo. The sequencing used peripheral blood, collected in a trial of Ad26.COV2.S vaccine versus placebo.

The CDR3 sequence: CASREDREKRNEQFF. DNA for the CDR3: TGTGCCAGCAGAGAAGACAGGGAGAAGAGGAATGAGCAGTTCTTC. The chain uses TRBV6-6 and TRBJ2-1; 7 bases line up with TRBD1. The CDR3 consists of 15 residues. Germline lookup yields CDR1 MNHNY and CDR2 SVGAGI (reference sequence). The V gene end was trimmed by 6 bases and the J gene end by 7 bases; junction bases not matched to a gene: 12.